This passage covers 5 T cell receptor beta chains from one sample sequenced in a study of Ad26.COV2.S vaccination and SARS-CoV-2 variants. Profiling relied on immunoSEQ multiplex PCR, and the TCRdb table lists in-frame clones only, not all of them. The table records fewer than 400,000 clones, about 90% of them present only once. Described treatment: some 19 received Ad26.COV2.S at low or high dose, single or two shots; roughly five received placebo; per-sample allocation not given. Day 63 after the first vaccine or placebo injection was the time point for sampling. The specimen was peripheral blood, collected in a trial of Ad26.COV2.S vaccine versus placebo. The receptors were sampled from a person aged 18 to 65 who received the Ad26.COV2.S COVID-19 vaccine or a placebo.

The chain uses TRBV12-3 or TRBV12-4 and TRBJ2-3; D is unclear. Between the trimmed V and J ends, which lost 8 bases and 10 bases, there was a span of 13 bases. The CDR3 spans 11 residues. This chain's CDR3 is CASGVPLSQYF. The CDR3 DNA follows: TGTGCCAGCGGAGTTCCCCTATCGCAGTATTTT.

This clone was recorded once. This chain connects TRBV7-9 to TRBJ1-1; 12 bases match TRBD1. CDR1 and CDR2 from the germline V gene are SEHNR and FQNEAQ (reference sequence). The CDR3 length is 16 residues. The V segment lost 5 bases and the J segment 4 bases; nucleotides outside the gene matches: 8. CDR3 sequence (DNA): TGTGCCAGCAGCCGTGGGACAGGGGGCGCAGGCACTGAAGCTTTCTTT. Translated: CASSRGTGGAGTEAFF.

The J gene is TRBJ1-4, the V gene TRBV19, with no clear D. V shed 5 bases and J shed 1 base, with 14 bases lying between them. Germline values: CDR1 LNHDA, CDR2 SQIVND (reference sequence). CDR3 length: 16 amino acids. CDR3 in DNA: TGTGCCAGTAGTCGTTTCCCCCCGGGAACTAATGAAAAACTGTTTTTT. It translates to CASSRFPPGTNEKLFF.

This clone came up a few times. CDR3 nucleotides: TGTGCCAGCAGTCCGCGATCGGGGAAACGAGGCAATCAGCCCCAGCATTTT. It specifies CASSPRSGKRGNQPQHF. The V gene is TRBV28, the J gene TRBJ1-5; D ambiguous. Germline V gene data show CDR1 as MDHEN and CDR2 as SYDVKM. The CDR3 sequence is 17 residues long. V lost 5 bases, J lost 2 bases, and 19 bases lay in between.

The DNA for the CDR3 is TGTGCCAGCAGTTTAAATACGGGAGGGGAGACCCAGTACTTC. Amino acids: CASSLNTGGETQYF. The chain couples TRBV27 to TRBJ2-5; 8 nucleotides align to TRBD2. With 2 bases clipped from V and 5 bases from J, the junction kept 4 bases outside the gene matches. The CDR3 totals 14 residues. Looked up from germline, CDR1 is MNHEY and CDR2 is SMNVEV (reference sequence).